The following is a TCR beta chain sequence with its context. Its antigen has not been determined. No much larger clone is present one base from it, and per-base qualities are unavailable. The library was produced with the immunoSEQ multiplex PCR assay. Adaptive Biotechnologies carried out high-throughput TCR-beta CDR3 sequencing of genomic DNA for most patients. For the original study's pipeline: TCR sequencing data were retrieved from Adaptive's ImmunoSEQ software for 18 patients, whereas three other patients were processed with MiXCR and VDJtools. Because the origin of CDR3 nucleotide sequences shared between donor and recipient could not be assigned, those sequences were removed. Alloreactive clones required at least 2-fold expansion over unstimulated cells and minimum CFSE-low frequency of 0.002% (template counts) or 0.001% (read counts). Clones were considered mappable if detected in sequenced pre-transplant spleen, lymph node, or MLR CFSE-low populations of the donor or recipient. The cumulative frequency of alloreactive clones was calculated as a percentage of all sequences, weighted by copy number. The clones in this table, taken by TCRdb from immuneACCESS, are in-frame only. Not every clone is retained; where verified, under half of the shortfall comes from an unresolved V gene, and the cause of the rest is unknown. V and J calls and clone size are as listed in that table; D and trimming were resolved from the DNA. The sample includes about 98,000 clones, with about 82% observed a single time. The top ten clonotypes cover under 1.5% of the sample.

These data are taken from a study of graft-versus-host responses after intestinal transplantation (dated by TCRdb to the early 2020s). Concerning the study at large: The transplants that recipients got were multivisceral, liver-intestinal, or isolated intestinal. Every recipient was given anti-thymocyte globulin induction, followed by approximately 3 years of maintenance tacrolimus and steroids. Bulk TCR-beta CDR3 sequencing was used to track graft-versus-host and host-versus-graft alloreactive T cell clones in the graft, circulation and bone marrow after intestinal transplantation. Alloreactive clones were identified by sequencing pre-transplant mixed lymphocyte reaction products and comparing them with unstimulated pre-transplant donor and recipient T cells. The cohort enrolled about two dozen intestinal transplant recipients, one of whom was a retransplant, and a few patients without pretransplant specimens were excluded. A peak of at least 4% donor T cells among recipient peripheral blood mononuclear cells was the definition used for donor T cell macrochimerism. Instead of going to the commercial service, samples from a few later patients were sequenced in-house on an Illumina MiSeq and processed with MiXCR. Overall results and qualifications from the work: Conclusions were limited by the relatively low number and heterogeneity of intestinal transplant patients. In patients with donor T cell macrochimerism, the allografts had high GvH to HvG T cell clonal ratios. GvH clones were detected in recipient bone marrow, and some appeared earlier in ileal mucosa or blood, consistent with an intestinal mucosal origin. Early after transplant, peak levels of circulating GvH clones were associated with declines in HvG clones.

In the first month after transplant, blood samples were collected up to 4 times, and after that at least monthly when available. The CDR3 measures 15 amino acids from cysteine to phenylalanine. The read is trimmed to its CDR3 DNA, 45 bases read in frame from base 1. Germline trimming: 2 bases from V, 5 bases from J; junction bases outside gene matches: 6. For CDR1 and CDR2, the germline V gene lists SGHTA and FQGNSA. The chain uses TRBV7-2 and TRBJ2-5; TRBD2 agrees with 9 junctional bases. The clonotype comes from a human patient who received an intestinal transplant, so some T cells may come from the graft donor. This sample comprised PBMCs, obtained 255 days after intestinal transplant. CDR3 reads: CASSLSRLAGETQYF. The nucleotides read TGTGCCAGCAGCTTAAGTCGCCTAGCGGGGGAGACCCAGTACTTC.